A selection of T cell receptor beta chains follows, all from one sample in a study of shared clonotypes between healthy human individuals. Here immunoSEQ multiplex PCR was the method, and the copy in TCRdb shows in-frame clones only, minus some. The data show under 2,000,000 clones, about 95% seen once. Input material: naive CD8+ T cells sorted from blood. The source is a man between 18 and 29 years old in good health. Both conserved end residues are part of each CDR3. A D gene is named only where the DNA matches it firmly. A clone size is listed for some rows: how often the clone was seen (once, few, many), or a class if it is expanded.

size	D	V	J	DNA	CDR3
few	.	TRBV10-1	TRBJ1-6	TGCGCCAGCAGTGCAGGGGCGTCGGGTTCACCCCTCCACTTT	CASSAGASGSPLHF
.	.	TRBV12-1	TRBJ2-7	TGTGCCAGAGGGGAGCCCCTAGCGGGAACCACCACAGGTGAGCAGTACTTC	CARGEPLAGTTTGEQYF
.	.	TRBV30	TRBJ2-7	TGTGCCTGGAGTGTAGGGGATGAGCAGTACTTC	CAWSVGDEQYF
.	.	TRBV27	TRBJ2-7	.	CASSFLAGPYEQYF
.	TRBD1	TRBV27	TRBJ1-1	TGTGCCAGCAGTCCGACAGGGGTCACTGAAGCTTTCTTT	CASSPTGVTEAFF
.	.	TRBV2	TRBJ1-1	TGTGCCAGCAGTGATACGATCATTGGTACTGGCAGTTCAAACACTGAAGCTTTCTTT	CASSDTIIGTGSSNTEAFF
.	.	TRBV6-4	TRBJ1-5	TGTGCCAGCAGTGATATGCCCAATCAGCCCCAGCATTTT	CASSDMPNQPQHF
.	.	TRBV5-6	TRBJ1-2	TGTGCCAGCAGGCCGGAGGGGGGCGCTTTCTATGGCTACACCTTC	CASRPEGGAFYGYTF
once	.	TRBV13	TRBJ2-7	TGTGCCAGCAGGTTAGGGTATCTGGATTCCGAGCAGTACTTC	CASRLGYLDSEQYF
.	TRBD2	TRBV27	TRBJ2-5	TGTGCCAGCAGTCCCTCAGCGGGAGAAAACCAAGAGACCCAGTACTTC	CASSPSAGENQETQYF
few	.	TRBV9	TRBJ1-2	TGTGCCAGCAGCGTAGTGAAGGCAGGGTATGATGGCTACACCTTC	CASSVVKAGYDGYTF
.	.	TRBV27	TRBJ2-7	TGTGCCAGCAGTTTATTCCGGGGGCTGACGTACGAGCAGTACTTC	CASSLFRGLTYEQYF
.	TRBD2	TRBV6-5	TRBJ2-3	TGTGCCAGCAGCTCCGGGACTATTAGCACAGATACGCAGTATTTT	CASSSGTISTDTQYF
.	.	TRBV11-2	TRBJ2-7	TGTGCCAGCAGCCCCGGGTTTAGGGAGCAGTACTTC	CASSPGFREQYF
.	.	TRBV10-1	TRBJ2-3	TGCGCCAGCAGTATGACTAGCACAGATACGCAGTATTTT	CASSMTSTDTQYF
once	TRBD2	TRBV18	TRBJ2-3	TGTGCCAGCTTCTCAGCGGGGGGGCCTTATACGCAGTATTTT	CASFSAGGPYTQYF
.	.	TRBV2	TRBJ2-7	TGTGCCAGCAGTGACGGGCGATACGAGCAGTACTTC	CASSDGRYEQYF
.	TRBD1	TRBV27	TRBJ2-1	TGTGCCAGCAGTTTAGCCGCCGGGACAGGGCTCTACAATGAGCAGTTCTTC	CASSLAAGTGLYNEQFF
.	TRBD1	TRBV5-1	TRBJ2-2	TGCGCCAGCAGCCTAGGACAGGGGGCCAGGAACTGGGAGCTGTTTTTT	CASSLGQGARNWELFF
.	TRBD2	TRBV7-2	TRBJ2-1	TGTGCCAGCAGCTCATTAGCGGGGGGTATTTCCTACAATGAGCAGTTCTTC	CASSSLAGGISYNEQFF
.	.	TRBV5-1	TRBJ2-7	TGCGCCAGCAGCCCGTCTGGGGGATCCTACGAGCAGTACTTC	CASSPSGGSYEQYF
.	.	TRBV4-1	TRBJ2-3	TGCGCCAGCAGCGAGTACCCGGGCACAGATACGCAGTATTTT	CASSEYPGTDTQYF
.	.	TRBV6-1	TRBJ2-5	TGTGCCAGCAGGGAGAGATCCCAAGAGACCCAGTACTTC	CASRERSQETQYF
.	.	TRBV10-2	TRBJ1-2	TGCGCCAGCAGTGAGTCGAAACACGGCTACACCTTC	CASSESKHGYTF
.	TRBD1	TRBV28	TRBJ1-1	TGTGCCAGCATCCTCCGGGACAGGGTTACTGAAGCTTTCTTT	CASILRDRVTEAFF
.	TRBD1	TRBV9	TRBJ1-4	TGTGCCAGCAGCGCACATTCAGGGGGGAGTGAAAAACTGTTTTTT	CASSAHSGGSEKLFF
.	.	TRBV27	TRBJ2-7	TGTGCCAGCAGCGGGGACACCCTAGGGGCCTACGAGCAGTACTTC	CASSGDTLGAYEQYF
.	.	TRBV5-6	TRBJ1-2	TGTGCCAGCAGCCCCCCAGATGGAACTAACTATGGCTACACCTTC	CASSPPDGTNYGYTF
.	TRBD2	TRBV9	TRBJ2-1	TGTGCCAGCAGCAGTGGGGGACTAGAGTTAGGCGAGCAGTTCTTC	CASSSGGLELGEQFF
.	TRBD1	TRBV5-1	TRBJ1-1	TGCGCCAGCAGCTCGAATCAGGGGGCTAGGACTGAAGCTTTCTTT	CASSSNQGARTEAFF
.	TRBD1	TRBV6-5	TRBJ2-7	TGTGCCAGCAGCACCGGGACAGGGGTAATGCAGTACTTC	CASSTGTGVMQYF
.	.	TRBV6-5	TRBJ1-1	TGTGCCAGCAGTTACTCGATCATGGGTGACACTGAAGCTTTCTTT	CASSYSIMGDTEAFF
.	.	TRBV7-9	TRBJ1-2	TGTGCCAGCAGCTTAGTAGGGCTCTCCAACTATGGCTACACCTTC	CASSLVGLSNYGYTF
.	.	TRBV4-1	TRBJ2-5	TGCGCCAGCAGCCGGCAAGAGACCCAGTACTTC	CASSRQETQYF
.	.	TRBV11-2	TRBJ2-4	TGTGCCAGCAGCTTCGGGGCAGGGATAGCCAAAAACATTCAGTACTTC	CASSFGAGIAKNIQYF
.	TRBD1	TRBV27	TRBJ2-1	TGTGCCAGCAGTTTATCACCCGGGACAGGAAGGGGGAATGAGCAGTTCTTC	CASSLSPGTGRGNEQFF
.	.	TRBV19	TRBJ2-2	TGTGCCAGTAGTCAACGGACAGCCGGGGAGCTGTTTTTT	CASSQRTAGELFF
.	TRBD1	TRBV18	TRBJ2-3	TGTGCCAGCTCACCGGACAGGGAAGAGACAGATACGCAGTATTTT	CASSPDREETDTQYF
.	TRBD1	TRBV19	TRBJ1-2	TGTGCCAGTAGACAGGGGCTGGTTGGCTACACCTTC	CASRQGLVGYTF
.	TRBD2	TRBV4-3	TRBJ2-3	TGCGCCAGCAGCCAAGGGAGACTAGCGGGAGGACCGTATTTT	CASSQGRLAGGPYF